What follows is one T cell receptor (beta chain) and its context. Treatment described: skin biopsy from PPD injection site in Mantoux-positive individual. Unsorted total RNA, roughly 1 to 1000 ng, was DNase treated before reverse transcription. Biopsied sites were PPD injections in people with a positive Mantoux test. The record originates from a study of naive and memory T cell subsets. Blood and skin TCR RNA was reverse transcribed with alpha and beta constant primers. Each CDR3 protein is one row after TCRdb ran MiXCR on the UMI-ligation and nested PCR reads. Here the sample spans around 20,000 distinct CDR3 sequences, about a tenth being singletons. The germline CDR1 and CDR2 sequences are MNHEY and SVGEGT. The V end lost 6 bases, the J end lost 6 bases, and 8 bases lay between the germline ends. CDR3 size: 12 residues.

V and J are TRBV6-2 or TRBV6-3 and TRBJ2-2; D gene unclear. This specimen was skin, taken from a tuberculin skin test site. The receptor was derived from an adult in good health. The CDR3 protein is CASSPGPGELFF. CDR3 sequence (DNA): TGTGCCAGCAGCCCCGGCCCCGGGGAGCTGTTTTTT.